Listed here are 14 T cell receptor beta chains from one sample, sequenced in a study of shared clonotypes between healthy human individuals. Sequenced by immunoSEQ multiplex PCR; TCRdb stores in-frame clones only, minus some. Of about 2.3 million clones in the sample, approximately 90% were seen once. Sequenced input: naive CD4+ T cells from PBMCs. The subset was: CD45RA+ positively selected. These receptors were obtained from a man between 18 and 29 years old in good health. Some clones in this sample may be carry-over from other donors' samples.

The chain employs TRBV5-6 and TRBJ2-3, with 8 bases aligning to TRBD1. CDR3 length: 16 amino acids. Germline V CDR1 and CDR2: SGHDT, YYEEEE. V gave up 0 bases and J gave up 4 bases; unmatched junction bases: 7. CDR3 amino acids: CASSLGQGRPPDTQYF. In DNA, the CDR3 is TGTGCCAGCAGCTTGGGACAGGGGAGGCCCCCAGATACGCAGTATTTT.

The rearrangement uses TRBV10-1 and TRBJ2-2; a weak D match, TRBD1 (6 bases). The CDR3 is made up of 12 amino acids. Germline V gene sequence: CDR1 WNHNN, CDR2 SYGVQD (reference sequence). V shed 5 bases and J shed 5 bases, with 6 bases lying between them. CDR3 nucleotide sequence: TGCGCCAGCAGTACAGGGACCGGGGAGCTGTTTTTT. Encoded protein: CASSTGTGELFF.

V usage is TRBV28 and J usage is TRBJ2-1; TRBD2 agrees at 11 bases. V dropped 5 bases and J dropped 7; count of bases not matched to a gene: 7. Germline V gene sequence: CDR1 MDHEN, CDR2 SYDVKM. The CDR3 loop spans 15 amino acids. This chain's CDR3 is CASSRPGLAANEQFF. The DNA of the CDR3 is TGTGCCAGCAGTCGGCCGGGACTAGCGGCTAATGAGCAGTTCTTC. Filled out from reference TRBV28 and TRBJ2-1, the complete variable domain reads DVKVTQSSRYLVKRTGEKVFLECVQDMDHENMFWYRQDPGLGLRLIYFSYDVKMKEKGDIPEGYSVSREKKERFSLILESASTNQTSMYLCASSRPGLAANEQFFGPGTRLTVL.

This chain joins TRBV27 and TRBJ1-1, with 9 bases lining up with TRBD1. The CDR3 covers 16 residues. J was trimmed by 0 bases and V by 3 bases; bases with no gene match: 5. From germline, CDR1 is MNHEY and CDR2 SMNVEV (reference sequence). The CDR3 sequence: CASSFRTGVMNTEAFF. CDR3 nucleotide sequence: TGTGCCAGCAGTTTCCGGACAGGGGTCATGAACACTGAAGCTTTCTTT.

The chain combines TRBV10-3 with TRBJ2-7; 14 positions agree with TRBD2. The length of the CDR3 is 15 residues. Germline V gene data show CDR1 as ENHRY and CDR2 as SYGVKD. Unmatched junction bases numbered 6, after V lost 6 bases and J lost 5 bases. CDR3 region: CAIRPGLAGVNEQYF. CDR3 DNA: TGTGCCATCAGACCGGGACTAGCGGGAGTCAACGAGCAGTACTTC.

V and J are TRBV14 and TRBJ2-5; D perhaps matches TRBD1 (5 bases). Germline assignment: CDR1 SGHDN and CDR2 FVKESK. This CDR3 has 15 amino acids. The V gene lost 1 base and the J gene lost 4 bases, with 13 bases spanning the gap. The CDR3 DNA sequence: TGTGCCAGCAGCCAAGCAGGGTATCGTCGAGAGACCCAGTACTTC. Translating gives CASSQAGYRRETQYF.

This clone has a single count. This chain connects TRBV10-3 to TRBJ2-3; TRBD2 aligns across 9 bases. The CDR3 consists of 13 residues. V lost 7 bases, J lost 5 bases, and 4 bases stayed unmatched. Germline CDR1 reads ENHRY; CDR2 reads SYGVKD. This CDR3 reads CAIKAGGVDTQYF. Here the CDR3 DNA reads TGTGCCATCAAGGCGGGAGGGGTAGATACGCAGTATTTT.

The chain is built from TRBV19 and TRBJ1-4; D might be TRBD1 (5 bases). Per the germline V gene, CDR1 is LNHDA and CDR2 is SQIVND (reference sequence). The CDR3 consists of 14 residues. The V end lost 5 bases, the J end lost 5 bases, and 12 bases lay between the germline ends. The CDR3 bases are TGTGCCAGTAGTCTGGGACCCCCAAATGAAAAACTGTTTTTT. It is translated as CASSLGPPNEKLFF.

The chain employs TRBV4-1 and TRBJ2-2, with 10 bases that match TRBD1. V lost 4 bases to trimming and J lost 6 bases; unmatched junction nucleotides: 11. The germline V gene has CDR1 MGHRA and CDR2 YSYEKL. CDR3 length: 17 amino acids. CDR3 in amino acids: CASSPYSRDRGPGELFF. The CDR3 region has the DNA TGCGCCAGCAGCCCTTATTCCCGGGACAGGGGCCCCGGGGAGCTGTTTTTT.

The rearrangement joins TRBV4-1 to TRBJ1-1; 10 positions match TRBD1. Per germline, CDR1 MGHRA and CDR2 YSYEKL. The J segment lost 10 bases and the V segment lost 3 bases, leaving 11 bases of the junction unmatched. CDR3 size: 15 residues. The DNA of the CDR3 is TGCGCCAGCAGCCAGGGGACAGGGGCTGATTTGGGAGCTTTCTTT. This gives the protein CASSQGTGADLGAFF.

This clone turned up a few times. The V gene is TRBV7-2, the J gene TRBJ1-1; TRBD1 agrees at 9 bases. This CDR3 spans 11 amino acids. Germline-derived CDR1 and CDR2 are SGHTA and FQGNSA. V shed 5 bases and J 14 bases; nucleotides not matched to a gene: 6. The CDR3 region is CASSEATGGFF. The CDR3 DNA sequence: TGTGCCAGCAGCGAAGCAACAGGGGGCTTCTTT.

The chain joins TRBV29-1 to TRBJ2-3; D is perhaps TRBD2 (6 bases). CDR3 length: 14 amino acids. Germline assignment: CDR1 SQVTM and CDR2 ANQGSEA. V lost 7 bases to trimming and J lost 1 base, with 15 bases between them. The CDR3 is CSGTGRRGTDTQYF. CDR3 coding DNA: TGCAGCGGGACGGGACGGAGGGGCACAGATACGCAGTATTTT.

This chain connects TRBV7-9 to TRBJ2-5; 7 bases are a match to TRBD1. V shed 7 bases, J shed 4 bases, and the junction held 12 bases outside the gene matches. In germline, CDR1 is SEHNR, CDR2 FQNEAQ (reference sequence). The CDR3 length is 15 residues. The CDR3 coding sequence is TGTGCCAGCACCATAAGAACCGGGACAGCAGAGACCCAGTACTTC. It is translated as CASTIRTGTAETQYF.

The chain has TRBV28 and TRBJ1-3; TRBD1 matches at 7 bases. The CDR3 length is 13 residues. J gave up 4 bases and V 5 bases, and 2 bases lay outside the gene matches. The V gene's germline CDR1 is MDHEN and CDR2 SYDVKM. The CDR3 DNA sequence: TGTGCCAGCAGTACAGGGGCCGGAAACACCATATATTTT. It translates to CASSTGAGNTIYF.